These T cell receptor beta chains were read from a single sample in a study of T cell repertoires in cytomegalovirus infection. TCRdb processed the reads anew with MiXCR; each CDR3 protein has one entry. Altogether some 940,000 distinct CDR3 sequences are present, roughly 31% being singletons, with the ten largest covering 13%. For these receptors, no antigen is known. This material consisted of cultured CD8+ T cells from PBMCs, taken from culture after CMV antigen stimulation. The source is a human donor in good health (CMV status not recorded). Some clones in this sample may be carry-over from other donors' samples. CDR3s include the opening cysteine and the closing phenylalanine or tryptophan. The order of the fields is D gene, V gene, clone size, J gene, CDR3 DNA, CDR3 protein. D genes are given only for firm matches. Clone size is stated in some rows and not others, as once, few, many or a class when expanded.

D gene: NA
V gene: TRBV6-5
clone size: NA
J gene: TRBJ1-2
CDR3 DNA: TGTGCCAGCAGTCCCCTCGACGGACAGCTTTATGGCTACACCTTC
CDR3 protein: CASSPLDGQLYGYTF

D gene: NA
V gene: TRBV9
clone size: NA
J gene: TRBJ2-1
CDR3 DNA: TGTGCCAGCAGCGCAAACCCGACAGGCCGTTACAATGAGCAGTTCTTC
CDR3 protein: CASSANPTGRYNEQFF

D gene: NA
V gene: TRBV4-1
clone size: NA
J gene: TRBJ1-1
CDR3 DNA: TGCGCCAGCAGCCAATTACAGGGATCCACTGAAGCTTTCTTT
CDR3 protein: CASSQLQGSTEAFF

D gene: TRBD1
V gene: TRBV5-4
clone size: NA
J gene: TRBJ1-3
CDR3 DNA: TGTGCCAGCAGCACCGGGACAGGGAACGGAAACACCATATATTTT
CDR3 protein: CASSTGTGNGNTIYF

D gene: TRBD1
V gene: TRBV6-6
clone size: NA
J gene: TRBJ2-3
CDR3 DNA: TGTGCCAGCACCGACAGGGGACAGCGTTCCACAGATACGCAGTATTTT
CDR3 protein: CASTDRGQRSTDTQYF

D gene: NA
V gene: TRBV12-3/TRBV12-4
clone size: NA
J gene: TRBJ2-3
CDR3 DNA: TGTGCCAGCAGAAGGGGGGGGCAAGATACGCAGTATTTT
CDR3 protein: CASRRGGQDTQYF

D gene: TRBD1
V gene: TRBV7-6
clone size: few
J gene: TRBJ2-2
CDR3 DNA: TGTGCCAGCAGCTTTCTCCTAGACAGGGAAACCGGGGAGCTGTTTTTT
CDR3 protein: CASSFLLDRETGELFF

D gene: NA
V gene: TRBV19
clone size: few
J gene: TRBJ1-1
CDR3 DNA: TGTGCCAGTAGTATCGGGTGGGGGGCCGCCACTGAAGCTTTCTTT
CDR3 protein: CASSIGWGAATEAFF

D gene: NA
V gene: TRBV6-1
clone size: few
J gene: TRBJ2-7
CDR3 DNA: TGTGCCAGCAGTCTCATTGAGGGACATCTTAACTACGAGCAGTACTTC
CDR3 protein: CASSLIEGHLNYEQYF

D gene: NA
V gene: TRBV7-2
clone size: many
J gene: TRBJ2-3
CDR3 DNA: TGTGCCAGCAGCCTATTCTTCACAGATACGCAGTATTTT
CDR3 protein: CASSLFFTDTQYF

D gene: TRBD1
V gene: TRBV20-1
clone size: NA
J gene: TRBJ2-3
CDR3 DNA: TGCAGTGCCGTTCCCCGGGACAGGGTCACAGATACGCAGTATTTT
CDR3 protein: CSAVPRDRVTDTQYF

D gene: NA
V gene: TRBV7-9
clone size: few
J gene: TRBJ2-3
CDR3 DNA: TGTGCCAGCAGCTTAGGGGCGGACAGCACAGATACGCAGTATTTT
CDR3 protein: CASSLGADSTDTQYF

D gene: TRBD2
V gene: TRBV7-3
clone size: NA
J gene: TRBJ2-1
CDR3 DNA: TGTGCCAGCAGCCTTCTAGCGGGGTCCTGCAATGAGCAGTTCTTC
CDR3 protein: CASSLLAGSCNEQFF

D gene: NA
V gene: TRBV12-3/TRBV12-4
clone size: NA
J gene: TRBJ1-3
CDR3 DNA: TGTGCCAGCTGGGGAGGCTCTGGAAACACCATATATTTT
CDR3 protein: CASWGGSGNTIYF

D gene: NA
V gene: TRBV7-6
clone size: NA
J gene: TRBJ2-1
CDR3 DNA: TGTGCCAGCAGCTTAGTTGTGGGGGTGGATGAGCAGTTCTTC
CDR3 protein: CASSLVVGVDEQFF

D gene: NA
V gene: TRBV20-1
clone size: NA
J gene: TRBJ2-5
CDR3 DNA: TGCAGTGCTAGAGATCTCGGGACACCCCGTCCGGAGACCCAGTACTTC
CDR3 protein: CSARDLGTPRPETQYF

D gene: NA
V gene: TRBV7-6
clone size: few
J gene: TRBJ1-1
CDR3 DNA: TGTGCCAGCAGCTTAGGGCTGGGGGAGATCACTGAAGCTTTCTTT
CDR3 protein: CASSLGLGEITEAFF

D gene: NA
V gene: TRBV15
clone size: NA
J gene: TRBJ2-4
CDR3 DNA: TGTGCCACCAGCAGACCCTCGGATACAGCTAAAAACATTCAGTACTTC
CDR3 protein: CATSRPSDTAKNIQYF

D gene: TRBD1
V gene: TRBV19
clone size: few
J gene: TRBJ1-5
CDR3 DNA: TGTGCCAGTAATAATTCGGGTAGGGGGCGTCAGCCCCAGCATTTT
CDR3 protein: CASNNSGRGRQPQHF

D gene: TRBD2
V gene: TRBV6-8
clone size: NA
J gene: TRBJ2-3
CDR3 DNA: TGTGCCAGCAGCCACGCCGGACTAGCGGGGGGGCCTTTACCCGCAGATACGCAGTATTTT
CDR3 protein: CASSHAGLAGGPLPADTQYF

D gene: NA
V gene: TRBV9
clone size: few
J gene: TRBJ1-2
CDR3 DNA: TGTGCCAGCAGCGACCCCCCGGGGGGCGAGATGGAAGCTAACTATGGCTACACCTTC
CDR3 protein: CASSDPPGGEMEANYGYTF

D gene: NA
V gene: TRBV12-3/TRBV12-4
clone size: NA
J gene: TRBJ2-1
CDR3 DNA: TGTGCCAGCAGTTATGAGGGGGGCTTTTCCTACAATGAGCAGTTCTTC
CDR3 protein: CASSYEGGFSYNEQFF

D gene: NA
V gene: TRBV7-9
clone size: NA
J gene: TRBJ1-2
CDR3 DNA: TGTGCCAGCAGCAAATCGACAGGTTCCTGGTATGGCTACACCTTC
CDR3 protein: CASSKSTGSWYGYTF

D gene: NA
V gene: TRBV27
clone size: few
J gene: TRBJ1-1
CDR3 DNA: TGTGCCAGCAAATCCGGGGGGATAGGCACTGAAGCTTTCTTT
CDR3 protein: CASKSGGIGTEAFF

D gene: NA
V gene: TRBV4-1
clone size: NA
J gene: TRBJ1-2
CDR3 DNA: NA
CDR3 protein: CASSQAVDSPANYGCTF

D gene: NA
V gene: TRBV29-1
clone size: NA
J gene: TRBJ2-7
CDR3 DNA: TGCAGCGTTGAAGATCTCGGCAGCTCCTACGAGCAGTACTTC
CDR3 protein: CSVEDLGSSYEQYF

D gene: NA
V gene: TRBV27
clone size: few
J gene: TRBJ2-1
CDR3 DNA: TGTGCCAGCAGTCCCGGGGGCGAATCCTACAATGAGCAGTTCTTC
CDR3 protein: CASSPGGESYNEQFF

D gene: NA
V gene: TRBV2
clone size: NA
J gene: TRBJ1-5
CDR3 DNA: TGTGCCAGCAGTGATACGGCAGGACTGGATGGAAGCAATCAGCCCCAGCATTTT
CDR3 protein: CASSDTAGLDGSNQPQHF